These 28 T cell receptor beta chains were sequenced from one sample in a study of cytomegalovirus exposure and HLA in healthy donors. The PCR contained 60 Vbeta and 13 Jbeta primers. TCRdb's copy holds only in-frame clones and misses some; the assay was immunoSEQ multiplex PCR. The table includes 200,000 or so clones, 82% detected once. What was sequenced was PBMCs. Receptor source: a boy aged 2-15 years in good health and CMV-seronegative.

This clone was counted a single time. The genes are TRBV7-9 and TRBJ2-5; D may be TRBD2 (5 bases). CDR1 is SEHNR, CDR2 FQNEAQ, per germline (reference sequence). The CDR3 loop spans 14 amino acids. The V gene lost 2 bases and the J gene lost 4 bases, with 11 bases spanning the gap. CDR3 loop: CASSLFGVRETQYF. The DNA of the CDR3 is TGTGCCAGCAGCTTATTCGGGGTACGAGAGACCCAGTACTTC. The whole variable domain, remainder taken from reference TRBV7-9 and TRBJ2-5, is DTGVSQNPRHKITKRGQNVTFRCDPISEHNRLYWYRQTLGQGPEFLTYFQNEAQLEKSRLLSDRFSAERPKGSFSTLEIQRTEQGDSAMYLCASSLFGVRETQYFGPGTRLLVL.

This CDR3 reads CASSLGLAGSNEQFF. The CDR3 DNA is TGTGCCAGCAGCCTGGGACTAGCGGGGAGCAATGAGCAGTTCTTC. The chain links TRBV7-2 to TRBJ2-1; 13 bases fit TRBD2. Germline-derived CDR1 and CDR2 are SGHTA and FQGNSA. This CDR3 region has 15 residues. Trimming cost V 5 bases and J 6 bases; bases outside gene matches: 4.

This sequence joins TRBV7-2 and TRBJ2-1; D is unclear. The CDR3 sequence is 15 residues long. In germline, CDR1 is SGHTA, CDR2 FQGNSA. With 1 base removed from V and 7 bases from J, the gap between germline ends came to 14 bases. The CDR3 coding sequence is TGTGCCAGCAGCTTAGAGGCACTGGCGAGGAATGAGCAGTTCTTC. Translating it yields CASSLEALARNEQFF.

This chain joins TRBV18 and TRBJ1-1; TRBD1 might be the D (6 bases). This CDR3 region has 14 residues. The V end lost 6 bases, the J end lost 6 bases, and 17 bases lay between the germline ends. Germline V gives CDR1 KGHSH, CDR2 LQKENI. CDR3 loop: CASSPSGRGSEAFF. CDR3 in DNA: TGTGCCAGCTCTCCTTCGGGCAGGGGTTCTGAAGCTTTCTTT.

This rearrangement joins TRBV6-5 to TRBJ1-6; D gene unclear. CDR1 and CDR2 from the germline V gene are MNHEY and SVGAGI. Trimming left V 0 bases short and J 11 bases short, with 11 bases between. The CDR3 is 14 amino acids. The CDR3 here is CASSYSLREAPLHF. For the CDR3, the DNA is TGTGCCAGCAGTTACTCCCTCCGGGAGGCACCCCTCCACTTT.

The CDR3 DNA is TGTGCCAGCAGCTTGGCCAGGTACAACGAGCAGTACTTC. The encoded protein is CASSLARYNEQYF. This chain uses TRBV11-2 with TRBJ2-7; D unresolved. The CDR3 is 13 amino acids. V was trimmed by 3 bases and J by 5 bases, leaving 11 bases between them. The germline gives CDR1 SGHAT, CDR2 FQNNGV.

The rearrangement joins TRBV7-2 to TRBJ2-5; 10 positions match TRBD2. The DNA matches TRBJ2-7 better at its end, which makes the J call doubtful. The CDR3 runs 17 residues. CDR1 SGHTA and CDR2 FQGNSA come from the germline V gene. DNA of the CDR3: TGTGCCAGCAGCTTGACTCTTAGCGGGGGGCCACAATACGAGCAGTACTTC. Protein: CASSLTLSGGPQYEQYF.

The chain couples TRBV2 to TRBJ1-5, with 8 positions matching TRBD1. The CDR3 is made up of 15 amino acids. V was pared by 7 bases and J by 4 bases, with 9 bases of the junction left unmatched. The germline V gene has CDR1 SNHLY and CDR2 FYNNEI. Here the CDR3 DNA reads TGTGCCAGCACCCCGGACAGGGCAGCGAATCAGCCCCAGCATTTT. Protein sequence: CASTPDRAANQPQHF. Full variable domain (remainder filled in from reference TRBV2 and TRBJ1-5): EPEVTQTPSHQVTQMGQEVILRCVPISNHLYFYWYRQILGQKVEFLVSFYNNEISEKSEIFDDQFSVERPDGSNFTLKIRSTKLEDSAMYFCASTPDRAANQPQHFGDGTRLSIL.

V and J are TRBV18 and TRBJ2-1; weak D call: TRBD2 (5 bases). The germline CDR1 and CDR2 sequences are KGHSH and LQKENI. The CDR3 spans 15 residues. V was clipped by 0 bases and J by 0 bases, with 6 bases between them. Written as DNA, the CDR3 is TGTGCCAGCTCACCACCGAGCGGCTCCTACAATGAGCAGTTCTTC. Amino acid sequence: CASSPPSGSYNEQFF.

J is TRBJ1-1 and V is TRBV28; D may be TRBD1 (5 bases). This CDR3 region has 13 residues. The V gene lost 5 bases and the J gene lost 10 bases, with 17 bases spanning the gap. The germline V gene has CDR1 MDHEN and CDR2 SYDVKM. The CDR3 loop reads CASSLGAEGGAFF. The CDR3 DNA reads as TGTGCCAGCAGTCTAGGGGCGGAAGGTGGAGCTTTCTTT.

CDR3: CAIRTTGNTEAFF. The CDR3 bases are TGTGCCATCAGAACTACAGGGAACACTGAAGCTTTCTTT. The chain combines TRBV10-3 with TRBJ1-1; TRBD1 is a possible D gene (5 bases). The CDR3 loop spans 13 amino acids. V was trimmed by 6 bases and J by 1 base, leaving 9 bases between them. Germline V CDR1 and CDR2: ENHRY, SYGVKD.

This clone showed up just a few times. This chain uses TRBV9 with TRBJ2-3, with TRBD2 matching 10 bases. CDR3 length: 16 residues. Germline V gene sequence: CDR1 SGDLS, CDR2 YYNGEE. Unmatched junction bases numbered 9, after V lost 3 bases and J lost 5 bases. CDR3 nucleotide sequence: TGTGCCAGCAGCGCGGCCAGCGGGGGGGCTCAAGATACGCAGTATTTT. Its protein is CASSAASGGAQDTQYF.

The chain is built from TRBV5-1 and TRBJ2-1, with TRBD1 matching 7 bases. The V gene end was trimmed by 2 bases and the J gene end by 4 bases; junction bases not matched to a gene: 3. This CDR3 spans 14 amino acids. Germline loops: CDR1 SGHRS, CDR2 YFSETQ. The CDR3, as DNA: TGCGCCAGCAGCTTCGTACAGGGGTACAATGAGCAGTTCTTC. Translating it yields CASSFVQGYNEQFF.

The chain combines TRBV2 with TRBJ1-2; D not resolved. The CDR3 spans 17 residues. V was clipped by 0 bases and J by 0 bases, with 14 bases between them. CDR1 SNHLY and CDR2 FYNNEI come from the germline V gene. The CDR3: CASSEATAPGANYGYTF. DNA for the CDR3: TGTGCCAGCAGTGAAGCCACCGCTCCGGGAGCTAACTATGGCTACACCTTC.

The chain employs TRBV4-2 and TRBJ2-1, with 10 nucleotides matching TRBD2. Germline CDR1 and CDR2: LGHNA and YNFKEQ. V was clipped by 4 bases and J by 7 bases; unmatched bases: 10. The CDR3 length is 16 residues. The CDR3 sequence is CASSPQAGGPGNEQFF. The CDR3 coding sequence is TGTGCCAGCAGCCCCCAAGCGGGGGGGCCAGGAAATGAGCAGTTCTTC.

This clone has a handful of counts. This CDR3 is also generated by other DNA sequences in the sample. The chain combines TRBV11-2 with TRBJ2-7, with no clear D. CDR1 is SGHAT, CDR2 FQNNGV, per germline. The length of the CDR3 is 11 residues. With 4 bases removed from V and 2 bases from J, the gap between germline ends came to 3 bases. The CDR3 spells CASSSAYEQYF. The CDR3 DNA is TGTGCCAGCAGCTCGGCCTACGAGCAGTACTTC. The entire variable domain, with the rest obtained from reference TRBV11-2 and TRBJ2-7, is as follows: EAGVAQSPRYKIIEKRQSVAFWCNPISGHATLYWYQQILGQGPKLLIQFQNNGVVDDSQLPKDRFSAERLKGVDSTLKIQPAKLEDSAVYLCASSSAYEQYFGPGTRLTVT.

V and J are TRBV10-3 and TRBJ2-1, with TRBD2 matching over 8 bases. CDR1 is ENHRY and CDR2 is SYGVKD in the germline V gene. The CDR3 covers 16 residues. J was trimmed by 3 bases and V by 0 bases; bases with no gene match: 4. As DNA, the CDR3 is TGTGCCATCAGTGAGTCGAAGCGGGGGCACTACAATGAGCAGTTCTTC. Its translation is CAISESKRGHYNEQFF.

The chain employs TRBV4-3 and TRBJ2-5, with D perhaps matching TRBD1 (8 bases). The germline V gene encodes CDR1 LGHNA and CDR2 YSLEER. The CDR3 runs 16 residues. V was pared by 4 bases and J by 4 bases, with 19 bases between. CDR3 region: CASSLSQGGLVETQYF. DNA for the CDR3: TGCGCCAGCAGCCTCTCACAGGGGGGGCTTGTAGAGACCCAGTACTTC.

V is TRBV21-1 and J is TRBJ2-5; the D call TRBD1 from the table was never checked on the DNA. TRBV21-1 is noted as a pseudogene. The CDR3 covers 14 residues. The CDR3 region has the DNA TGTGCCAGGCTTTTTACAGGTAAGCAAGAGACCCAGTACTTC. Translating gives CARLFTGKQETQYF.

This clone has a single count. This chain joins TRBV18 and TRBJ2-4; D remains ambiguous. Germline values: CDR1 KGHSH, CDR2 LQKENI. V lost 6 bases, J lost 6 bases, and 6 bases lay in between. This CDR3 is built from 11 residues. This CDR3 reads CASSQINIQYF. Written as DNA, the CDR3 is TGTGCCAGCTCTCAGATAAACATTCAGTACTTC.

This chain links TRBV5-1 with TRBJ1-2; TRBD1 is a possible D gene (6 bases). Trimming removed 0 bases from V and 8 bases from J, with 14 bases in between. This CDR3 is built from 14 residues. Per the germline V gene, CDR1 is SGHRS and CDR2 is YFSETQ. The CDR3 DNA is TGCGCCAGCAGCTTGGGGTCAGGGGCCAGCGGCTACACCTTC. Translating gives CASSLGSGASGYTF.

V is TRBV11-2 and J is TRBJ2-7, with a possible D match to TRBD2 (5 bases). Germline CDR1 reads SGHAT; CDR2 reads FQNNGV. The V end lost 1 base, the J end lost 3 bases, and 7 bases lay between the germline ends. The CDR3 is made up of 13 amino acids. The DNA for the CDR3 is TGTGCCAGCAGCTTAGCGGGGTACTACGAGCAGTACTTC. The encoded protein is CASSLAGYYEQYF.

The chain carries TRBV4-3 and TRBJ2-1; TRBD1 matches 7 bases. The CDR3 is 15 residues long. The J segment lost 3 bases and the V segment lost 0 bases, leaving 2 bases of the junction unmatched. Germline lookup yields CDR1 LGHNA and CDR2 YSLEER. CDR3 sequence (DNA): TGCGCCAGCAGCCAAGATGGGACAGACTACAATGAGCAGTTCTTC. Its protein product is CASSQDGTDYNEQFF.

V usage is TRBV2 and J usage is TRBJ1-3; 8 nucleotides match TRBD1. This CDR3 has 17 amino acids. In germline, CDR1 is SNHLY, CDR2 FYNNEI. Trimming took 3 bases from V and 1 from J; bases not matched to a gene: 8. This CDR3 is CASSDQGAYHSGNTIYF. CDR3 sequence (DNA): TGTGCCAGCAGTGACCAGGGGGCTTACCATTCTGGAAACACCATATATTTT.

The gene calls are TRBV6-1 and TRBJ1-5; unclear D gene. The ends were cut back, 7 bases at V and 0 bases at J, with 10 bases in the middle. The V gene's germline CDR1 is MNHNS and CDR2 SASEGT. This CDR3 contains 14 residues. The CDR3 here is CASTRGDSNQPQHF. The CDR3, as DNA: TGTGCCAGCACCCGGGGAGATAGCAATCAGCCCCAGCATTTT.

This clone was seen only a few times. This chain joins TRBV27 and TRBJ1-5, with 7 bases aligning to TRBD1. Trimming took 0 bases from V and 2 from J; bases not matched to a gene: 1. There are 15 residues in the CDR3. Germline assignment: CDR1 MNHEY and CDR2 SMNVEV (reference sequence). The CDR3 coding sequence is TGTGCCAGCAGTTTATCAGGGACAGGCAATCAGCCCCAGCATTTT. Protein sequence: CASSLSGTGNQPQHF.

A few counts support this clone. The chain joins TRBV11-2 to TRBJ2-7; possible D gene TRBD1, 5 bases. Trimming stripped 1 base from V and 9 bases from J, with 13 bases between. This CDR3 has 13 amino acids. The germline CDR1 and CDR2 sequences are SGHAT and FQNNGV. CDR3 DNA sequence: TGTGCCAGCAGCTTAGTCCCCAGGGAAACGCAGTACTTC. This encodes CASSLVPRETQYF.

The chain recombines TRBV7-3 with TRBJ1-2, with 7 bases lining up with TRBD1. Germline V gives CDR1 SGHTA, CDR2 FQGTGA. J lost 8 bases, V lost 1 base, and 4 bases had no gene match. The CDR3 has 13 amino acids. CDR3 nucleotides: TGTGCCAGCAGCTTAAACAGGGGTGACGGCTACACCTTC. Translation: CASSLNRGDGYTF. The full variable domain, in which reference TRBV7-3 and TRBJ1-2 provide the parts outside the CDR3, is GAGVSQTPSNKVTEKGKYVELRCDPISGHTALYWYRQSLGQGPEFLIYFQGTGAADDSGLPNDRFFAVRPEGSVSTLKIQRTERGDSAVYLCASSLNRGDGYTFGSGTRLTVV.